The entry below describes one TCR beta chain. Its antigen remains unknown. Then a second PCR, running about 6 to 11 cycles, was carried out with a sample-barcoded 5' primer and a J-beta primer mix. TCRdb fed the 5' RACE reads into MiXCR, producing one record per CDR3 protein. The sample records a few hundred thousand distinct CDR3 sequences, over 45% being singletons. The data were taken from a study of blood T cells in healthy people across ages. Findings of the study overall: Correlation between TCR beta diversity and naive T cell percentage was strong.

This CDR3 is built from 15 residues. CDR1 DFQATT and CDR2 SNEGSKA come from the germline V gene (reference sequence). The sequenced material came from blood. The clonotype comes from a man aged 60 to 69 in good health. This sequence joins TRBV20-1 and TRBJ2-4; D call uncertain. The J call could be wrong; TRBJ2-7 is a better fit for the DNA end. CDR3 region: CSARSAGTSTYEQYF. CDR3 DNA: TGCAGTGCTCGGTCGGCAGGAACGTCGACCTACGAGCAGTACTTC.